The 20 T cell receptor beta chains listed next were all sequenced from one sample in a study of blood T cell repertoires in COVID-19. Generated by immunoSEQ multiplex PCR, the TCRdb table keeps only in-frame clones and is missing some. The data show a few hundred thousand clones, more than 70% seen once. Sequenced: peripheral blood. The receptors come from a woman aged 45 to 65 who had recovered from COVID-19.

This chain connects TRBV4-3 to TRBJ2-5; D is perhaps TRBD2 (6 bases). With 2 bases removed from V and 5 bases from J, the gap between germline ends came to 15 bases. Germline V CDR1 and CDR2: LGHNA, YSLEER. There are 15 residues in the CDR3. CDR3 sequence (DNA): TGCGCCAGCAGCCAAAACTACAGAGGAGGGGAGACCCAGTACTTC. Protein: CASSQNYRGGETQYF.

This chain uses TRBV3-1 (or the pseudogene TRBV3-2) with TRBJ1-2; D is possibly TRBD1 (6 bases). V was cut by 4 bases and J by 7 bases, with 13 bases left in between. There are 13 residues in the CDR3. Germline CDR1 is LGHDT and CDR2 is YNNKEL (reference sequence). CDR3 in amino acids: CASSPRTDRGYTF. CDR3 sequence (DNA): TGTGCCAGCAGCCCTCGGACAGACCGTGGCTACACCTTC.

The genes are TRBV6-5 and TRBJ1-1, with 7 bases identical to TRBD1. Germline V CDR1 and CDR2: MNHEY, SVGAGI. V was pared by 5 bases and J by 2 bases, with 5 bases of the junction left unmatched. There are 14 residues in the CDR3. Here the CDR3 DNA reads TGTGCCAGCAGTATAGGACAGGTTAACACTGAAGCTTTCTTT. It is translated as CASSIGQVNTEAFF.

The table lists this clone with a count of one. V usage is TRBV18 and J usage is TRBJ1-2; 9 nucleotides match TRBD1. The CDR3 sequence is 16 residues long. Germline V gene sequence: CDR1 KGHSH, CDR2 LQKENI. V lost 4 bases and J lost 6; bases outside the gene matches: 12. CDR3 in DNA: TGTGCCAGCTCACAGGCCTCCGGGACAGGGTTCAATGGCTACACCTTC. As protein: CASSQASGTGFNGYTF.

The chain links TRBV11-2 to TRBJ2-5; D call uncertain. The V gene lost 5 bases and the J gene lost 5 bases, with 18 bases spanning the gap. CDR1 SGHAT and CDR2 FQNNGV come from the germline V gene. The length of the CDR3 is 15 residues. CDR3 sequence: CASSVGSGEAETQYF. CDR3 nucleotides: TGTGCCAGCAGCGTAGGCAGTGGAGAGGCCGAGACCCAGTACTTC.

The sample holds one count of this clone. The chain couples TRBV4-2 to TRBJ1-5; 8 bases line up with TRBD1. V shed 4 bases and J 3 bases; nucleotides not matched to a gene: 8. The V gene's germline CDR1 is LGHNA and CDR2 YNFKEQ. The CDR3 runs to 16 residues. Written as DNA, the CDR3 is TGTGCCAGCAGCCCGACGCGGACAGGGAACAATCAGCCCCAGCATTTT. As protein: CASSPTRTGNNQPQHF.

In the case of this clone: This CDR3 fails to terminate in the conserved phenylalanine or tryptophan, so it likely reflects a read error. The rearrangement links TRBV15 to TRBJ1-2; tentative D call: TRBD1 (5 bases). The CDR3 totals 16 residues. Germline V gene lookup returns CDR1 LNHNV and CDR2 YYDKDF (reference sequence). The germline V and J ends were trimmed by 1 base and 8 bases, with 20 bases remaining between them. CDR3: CATSRASGSIGTGYTI. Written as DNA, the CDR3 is TGTGCCACCAGCAGAGCCTCAGGGTCGATTGGAACGGGCTACACCATC.

In DNA form, the CDR3 reads TGTGCCAGCAGCTTAACAGCTACTCCCGGAAACACCATATATTTT. This encodes CASSLTATPGNTIYF. This rearrangement joins TRBV7-2 to TRBJ1-3; D uncertain. The CDR3 sequence is 15 residues long. The V end was cut by 2 bases, the J end by 4 bases, with 12 bases between. The germline V gene encodes CDR1 SGHTA and CDR2 FQGNSA.

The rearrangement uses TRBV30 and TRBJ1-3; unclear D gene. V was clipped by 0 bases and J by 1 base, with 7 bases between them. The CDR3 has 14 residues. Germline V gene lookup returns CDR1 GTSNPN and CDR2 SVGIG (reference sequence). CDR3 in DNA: TGTGCCTGGAGTGTCCGCGGGTCTGGAAACACCATATATTTT. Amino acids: CAWSVRGSGNTIYF. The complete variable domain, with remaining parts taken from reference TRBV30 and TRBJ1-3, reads SQTIHQWPATLVQPVGSPLSLECTVEGTSNPNLYWYRQAAGRGLQLLFYSVGIGQISSEVPQNLSASRPQDRQFILSSKKLLLSDSGFYLCAWSVRGSGNTIYFGEGSWLTVV.

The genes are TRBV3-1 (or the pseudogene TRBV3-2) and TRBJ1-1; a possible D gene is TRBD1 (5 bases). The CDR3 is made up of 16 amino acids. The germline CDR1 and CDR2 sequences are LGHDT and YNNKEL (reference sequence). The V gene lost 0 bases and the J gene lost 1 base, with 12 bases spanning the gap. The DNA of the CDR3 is TGTGCCAGCAGCCAAGAGGGGGGGGGACCGAACACTGAAGCTTTCTTT. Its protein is CASSQEGGGPNTEAFF.

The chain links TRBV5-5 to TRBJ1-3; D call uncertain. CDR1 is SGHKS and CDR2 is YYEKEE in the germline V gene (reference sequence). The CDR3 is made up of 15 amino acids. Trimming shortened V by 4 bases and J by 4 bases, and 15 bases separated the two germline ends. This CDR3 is CASSLDLSRGNTIYF. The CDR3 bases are TGTGCCAGCAGCCTCGACCTATCGAGGGGAAACACCATATATTTT.

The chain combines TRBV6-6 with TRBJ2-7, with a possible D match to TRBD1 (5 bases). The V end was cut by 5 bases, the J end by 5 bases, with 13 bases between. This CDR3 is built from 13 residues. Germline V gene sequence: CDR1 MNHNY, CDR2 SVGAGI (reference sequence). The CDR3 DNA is TGTGCCAGCAGTAAAGGGGCGGTAAACGAGCAGTACTTC. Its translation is CASSKGAVNEQYF.

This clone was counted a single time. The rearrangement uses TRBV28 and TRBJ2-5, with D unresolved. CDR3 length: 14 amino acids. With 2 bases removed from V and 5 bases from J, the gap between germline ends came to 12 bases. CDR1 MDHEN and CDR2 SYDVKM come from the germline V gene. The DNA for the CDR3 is TGTGCCAGCAGTTTAAGACATGCCGGCGAGACCCAGTACTTC. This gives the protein CASSLRHAGETQYF.

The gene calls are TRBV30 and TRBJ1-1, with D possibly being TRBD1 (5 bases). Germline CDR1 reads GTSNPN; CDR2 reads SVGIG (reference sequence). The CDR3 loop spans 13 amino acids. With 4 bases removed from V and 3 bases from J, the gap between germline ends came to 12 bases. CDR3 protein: CAWTGGLDTEAFF. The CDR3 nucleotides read TGTGCCTGGACCGGGGGGTTAGACACTGAAGCTTTCTTT.

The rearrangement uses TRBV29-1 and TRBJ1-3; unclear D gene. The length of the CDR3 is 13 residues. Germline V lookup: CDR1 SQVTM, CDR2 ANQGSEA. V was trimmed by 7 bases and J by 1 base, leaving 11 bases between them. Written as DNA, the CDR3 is TGCAGCGCTCTAACGGGGTCTGGAAACACCATATATTTT. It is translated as CSALTGSGNTIYF.

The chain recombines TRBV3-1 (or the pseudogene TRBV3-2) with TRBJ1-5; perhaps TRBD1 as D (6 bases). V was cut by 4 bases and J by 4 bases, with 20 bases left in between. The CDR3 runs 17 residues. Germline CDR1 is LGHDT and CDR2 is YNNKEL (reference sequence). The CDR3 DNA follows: TGTGCCAGCAGCCGGGGCGCCGGGACAACGAAAAATCAGCCCCAGCATTTT. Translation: CASSRGAGTTKNQPQHF.

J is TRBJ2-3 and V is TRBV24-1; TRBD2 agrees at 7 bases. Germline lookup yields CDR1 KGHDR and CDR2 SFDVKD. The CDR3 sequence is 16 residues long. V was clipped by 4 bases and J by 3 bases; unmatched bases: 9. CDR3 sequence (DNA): TGTGCCACCAGTGACCCCCAGCGGGACCAGACAGATACGCAGTATTTT. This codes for CATSDPQRDQTDTQYF.

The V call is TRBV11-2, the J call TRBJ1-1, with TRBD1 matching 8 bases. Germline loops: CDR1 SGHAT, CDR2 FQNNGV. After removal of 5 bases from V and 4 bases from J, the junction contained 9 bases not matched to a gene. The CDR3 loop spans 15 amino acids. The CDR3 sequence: CASSPLTGGGTEAFF. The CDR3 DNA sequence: TGTGCCAGCAGCCCCCTAACAGGGGGGGGCACTGAAGCTTTCTTT. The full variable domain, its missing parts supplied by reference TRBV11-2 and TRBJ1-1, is EAGVAQSPRYKIIEKRQSVAFWCNPISGHATLYWYQQILGQGPKLLIQFQNNGVVDDSQLPKDRFSAERLKGVDSTLKIQPAKLEDSAVYLCASSPLTGGGTEAFFGQGTRLTVV.

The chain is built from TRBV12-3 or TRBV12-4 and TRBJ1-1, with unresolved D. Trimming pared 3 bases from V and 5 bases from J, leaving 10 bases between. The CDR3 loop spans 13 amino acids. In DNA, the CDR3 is TGTGCCAGCAGTTTGGGCGTTAGGACTGAAGCTTTCTTT. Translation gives CASSLGVRTEAFF.

CDR3 coding DNA: TGCGCCAGCAGCCAAGATTTCGGGTCCGTTGAAAAACTGTTTTTT. Translated: CASSQDFGSVEKLFF. The chain uses TRBV4-3 and TRBJ1-4, with D hard to call. Trimming removed 0 bases from V and 7 bases from J, with 12 bases in between. The germline gives CDR1 LGHNA, CDR2 YSLEER. The CDR3 has 15 residues.